This record concerns one T cell receptor (beta chain) sequence. This record belongs to a study of blood T cell repertoires in COVID-19. V lost 3 bases to trimming and J lost 3 bases, with 14 bases between them. Per the germline V gene, CDR1 is SGHAT and CDR2 is FQNNGV. The CDR3 has 15 residues. The method was immunoSEQ multiplex PCR; TCRdb's version includes in-frame clones alone and lacks a portion of them. The sample has 200,000 to 250,000 clones, roughly 90% seen once. The rearrangement joins TRBV11-2 to TRBJ1-1; tentative D call: TRBD1 (5 bases). This clonotype originated in a man aged 60 to 75 with acute or convalescent COVID-19. The sample consisted of peripheral blood. The CDR3 sequence: CASSFFQGVDTEAFF. As DNA, the CDR3 is TGTGCCAGCAGCTTTTTTCAAGGGGTGGACACTGAAGCTTTCTTT.